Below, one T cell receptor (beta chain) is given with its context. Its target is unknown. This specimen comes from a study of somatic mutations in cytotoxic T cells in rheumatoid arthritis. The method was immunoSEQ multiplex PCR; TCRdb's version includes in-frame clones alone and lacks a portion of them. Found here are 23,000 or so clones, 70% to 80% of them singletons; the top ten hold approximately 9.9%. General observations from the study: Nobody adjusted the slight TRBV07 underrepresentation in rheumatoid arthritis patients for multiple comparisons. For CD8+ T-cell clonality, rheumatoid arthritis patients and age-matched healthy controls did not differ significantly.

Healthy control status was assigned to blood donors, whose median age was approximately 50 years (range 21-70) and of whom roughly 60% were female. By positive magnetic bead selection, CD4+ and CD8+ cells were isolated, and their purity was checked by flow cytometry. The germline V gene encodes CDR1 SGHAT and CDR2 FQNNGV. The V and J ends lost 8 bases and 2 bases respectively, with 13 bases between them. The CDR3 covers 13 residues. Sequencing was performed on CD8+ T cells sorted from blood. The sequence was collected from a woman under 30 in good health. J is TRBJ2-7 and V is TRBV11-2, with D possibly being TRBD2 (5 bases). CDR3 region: CASHSGLAYEQYF. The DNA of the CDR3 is TGTGCCAGCCACTCGGGATTAGCCTACGAGCAGTACTTC.